This TCR beta chain originates from a study of type 1 regulatory T cells. TCRdb reanalysed the reads using MiXCR and keeps one entry per CDR3 protein. The table includes approximately 100,000 distinct CDR3 sequences, about a third detected once. Per germline, CDR1 DFQATT and CDR2 SNEGSKA (reference sequence). The CDR3 runs 12 residues. The sequenced material came from CD4+ T cells, either the whole sample or a sorted fraction (not recorded which). The chain recombines TRBV20-1 with TRBJ2-5; TRBD2 agrees at 8 bases. This clonotype was obtained from a human donor in good health. CDR3 amino acids: CTTGGGMETQYF. The CDR3 coding sequence is TGCACTACGGGGGGGGGAATGGAGACCCAGTACTTC.